These 21 T cell receptor beta chains were all obtained from the same sample, sequenced in a study of blood T cell repertoires in COVID-19 (dated by TCRdb to the early 2020s). The library was generated by the immunoSEQ multiplex PCR assay. This is the immuneACCESS table as TCRdb keeps it, with only in-frame sequences that have V and J called. A part of the clones is gone; compared with another copy, unresolved V genes explain less than half, and the rest is unexplained. The sample table contains about 49,000 clones; only one count was recorded for over 75% of them. The ten biggest clones cover over 12% of the sample. Input material: peripheral blood. These receptors came from a human donor in a cohort sampled during active COVID-19.

This clone appeared a single time. The rearrangement links TRBV5-6 to TRBJ2-7; TRBD1 is a possible D gene (6 bases). In germline, CDR1 is SGHDT, CDR2 YYEEEE. The ends were cut back, 2 bases at V and 3 bases at J, with 18 bases in the middle. The CDR3 sequence is 16 residues long. Here the CDR3 reads CASSFRPGQRNYEQYF. The CDR3 bases are TGTGCCAGCAGCTTTCGCCCTGGACAGAGAAACTACGAGCAGTACTTC.

V gene TRBV19 combines with J gene TRBJ2-5; 7 nucleotides line up with TRBD1. The germline gives CDR1 LNHDA, CDR2 SQIVND (reference sequence). The CDR3 spans 16 residues. V was pared by 4 bases and J by 4 bases, with 12 bases of the junction left unmatched. CDR3: CASSTLNRGSLETQYF. CDR3 nucleotide sequence: TGTGCCAGTAGTACGCTAAACAGGGGTTCGCTAGAGACCCAGTACTTC.

The chain carries TRBV6-5 and TRBJ1-2, with 9 bases lining up with TRBD1. V lost 6 bases to trimming and J lost 0 bases; unmatched junction nucleotides: 2. Germline CDR1 and CDR2: MNHEY and SVGAGI. The CDR3 runs 14 residues. As DNA, the CDR3 is TGTGCCAGCAGCTACAGGGGGCCTAACTATGGCTACACCTTC. It translates to CASSYRGPNYGYTF.

This chain links TRBV7-3 with TRBJ1-1, with unresolved D. V lost 0 bases and J 0 bases, leaving 8 bases between the germline ends. CDR3 length equals 15 residues. Per germline, CDR1 SGHTA and CDR2 FQGTGA. The CDR3 nucleotides read TGTGCCAGCAGCTTAACAGCGGGGATGAACACTGAAGCTTTCTTT. This encodes CASSLTAGMNTEAFF.

This clone was seen more than once but under ten times. The chain is built from TRBV6-5 and TRBJ2-5; D is possibly TRBD2 (6 bases). The CDR3 spans 14 residues. V dropped 2 bases and J dropped 0 bases, with 7 bases sitting between them. CDR1 and CDR2 from the germline V gene are MNHEY and SVGAGI. In DNA, the CDR3 is TGTGCCAGCAGTTACGGGGGGTACCAAGAGACCCAGTACTTC. Residues: CASSYGGYQETQYF.

The chain links TRBV3-1 (or the pseudogene TRBV3-2) to TRBJ1-2; 10 bases match TRBD1. This CDR3 contains 13 residues. Losses at the gene ends were 5 bases for V and 8 bases for J; bases not matched to a gene: 5. Germline CDR1 LGHDT, CDR2 YNNKEL (reference sequence). The CDR3 region has the DNA TGTGCCAGCAGCTTCGGACAGGGGGAGGGCTACACCTTC. Its translation: CASSFGQGEGYTF.

The chain links TRBV30 to TRBJ2-1; D might be TRBD2 (5 bases). The V end lost 3 bases, the J end lost 7 bases, and 10 bases lay between the germline ends. CDR3 length: 12 amino acids. The germline CDR1 and CDR2 sequences are GTSNPN and SVGIG (reference sequence). The CDR3 protein is CAWSARENEQFF. In DNA form, the CDR3 reads TGTGCCTGGAGCGCCCGGGAAAATGAGCAGTTCTTC.

The chain carries TRBV18 and TRBJ1-1, with TRBD1 matching 7 bases. The germline V gene has CDR1 KGHSH and CDR2 LQKENI. This CDR3 is 14 amino acids long. V trimming: 5 bases; J trimming: 5 bases; junction bases outside the gene matches: 8. DNA of the CDR3: TGTGCCAGCTCAATCCGACAGGGACCAACTGAAGCTTTCTTT. Residues: CASSIRQGPTEAFF.

The V gene is TRBV3-1 (or the pseudogene TRBV3-2), the J gene TRBJ1-5, with 8 bases matching TRBD1. After removal of 1 base from V and 1 base from J, the junction contained 0 bases not matched to a gene. The CDR3 has 15 amino acids. Germline V gives CDR1 LGHDT, CDR2 YNNKEL (reference sequence). Here the CDR3 reads CASSQAGGSNQPQHF. Here the CDR3 DNA reads TGTGCCAGCAGCCAAGCAGGGGGCAGCAATCAGCCCCAGCATTTT.

This chain joins TRBV19 and TRBJ2-7; a weak D match, TRBD2 (7 bases). CDR3 length equals 18 residues. Germline values: CDR1 LNHDA, CDR2 SQIVND (reference sequence). Trimming left V 5 bases short and J 3 bases short, with 26 bases between. CDR3 amino acids: CASSHRGDRGASIYEQYF. DNA of the CDR3: TGTGCCAGTAGTCACCGAGGGGATCGGGGGGCGAGCATCTACGAGCAGTACTTC.

Only a few counts were recorded for this clone. The J gene is TRBJ2-2, the V gene TRBV10-1; D is unclear. The germline V and J ends were trimmed by 3 bases and 0 bases, with 5 bases remaining between them. Germline lookup yields CDR1 WNHNN and CDR2 SYGVQD (reference sequence). The CDR3 runs 14 residues. CDR3 sequence: CASSDTANTGELFF. In DNA form, the CDR3 reads TGCGCCAGCAGTGATACAGCGAACACCGGGGAGCTGTTTTTT.

The chain is built from TRBV27 and TRBJ2-5, with 10 positions matching TRBD1. V dropped 8 bases and J dropped 4; count of bases not matched to a gene: 10. The germline V gene has CDR1 MNHEY and CDR2 SMNVEV (reference sequence). The CDR3 is 15 amino acids. CDR3 bases: TGTGCCAGCTGTCGAACGGGACAGGGGAGAGAGACCCAGTACTTC. It yields the protein CASCRTGQGRETQYF.

V usage is TRBV7-2 and J usage is TRBJ2-3; 9 positions match TRBD2. V was pared by 5 bases and J by 0 bases, with 9 bases of the junction left unmatched. The CDR3 is made up of 17 amino acids. Germline CDR1 reads SGHTA; CDR2 reads FQGNSA. CDR3 sequence (DNA): TGTGCCAGCAGCGGTAGTGGCGGGAGGGAGAGCACAGATACGCAGTATTTT. Its protein product is CASSGSGGRESTDTQYF.

Written as DNA, the CDR3 is TGTGCCAGTAGTATAGAGGGGGGATATAACGTCTACAATGAGCAGTTCTTC. This gives the protein CASSIEGGYNVYNEQFF. The chain combines TRBV19 with TRBJ2-1; the D gene is possibly TRBD2 (6 bases). The CDR3 runs to 17 residues. Looked up from germline, CDR1 is LNHDA and CDR2 is SQIVND (reference sequence). Between the trimmed V and J ends, which lost 0 bases and 3 bases, there was a span of 15 bases.

The J gene is TRBJ2-1, the V gene TRBV5-1; 9 nucleotides align to TRBD2. The ends lost 6 bases at V and 5 bases at J; junction bases unmatched: 6. The CDR3 totals 14 residues. Looked up from germline, CDR1 is SGHRS and CDR2 is YFSETQ. The DNA of the CDR3 is TGCGCCAGCATTGCAGCGGGGGGTAACAATGAGCAGTTCTTC. Translated: CASIAAGGNNEQFF.

The chain joins TRBV30 to TRBJ1-3; 8 bases agree with TRBD1. CDR3 length: 12 amino acids. Per the germline V gene, CDR1 is GTSNPN and CDR2 is SVGIG (reference sequence). CDR3 in DNA: TGTGCTCGGCAGGGGGCTGAAAACACCATATATTTT. Translation: CARQGAENTIYF.

The V and J genes are TRBV5-1 and TRBJ2-3; D not resolved. Germline V gives CDR1 SGHRS, CDR2 YFSETQ. V was pared by 0 bases and J by 4 bases, with 12 bases between. The CDR3 totals 15 residues. DNA for the CDR3: TGCGCCAGCAGCTTGGGGGCAGGATTCTCAGATACGCAGTATTTT. Its translation: CASSLGAGFSDTQYF.

This clone counts as medium-sized. This sequence joins TRBV27 and TRBJ2-3; D not resolved. The CDR3 runs to 17 residues. Germline assignment: CDR1 MNHEY and CDR2 SMNVEV (reference sequence). The V gene lost 3 bases and the J gene lost 0 bases, with 16 bases spanning the gap. The CDR3 here is CASSLTTRWASTDTQYF. As DNA, the CDR3 is TGTGCCAGCAGTTTGACAACCAGATGGGCTAGCACAGATACGCAGTATTTT.

The chain carries TRBV28 and TRBJ1-2; D gene ambiguous. The CDR3 has 13 amino acids. Trimming cost V 8 bases and J 5 bases, with 15 bases left between them. Germline-derived CDR1 and CDR2 are MDHEN and SYDVKM. Here the CDR3 reads CASSTPTDYGYTF. The CDR3 DNA is TGTGCCAGCTCGACTCCGACTGATTATGGCTACACCTTC.

The chain uses TRBV2 and TRBJ1-6, with a tentative D call TRBD1 (6 bases). Germline assignment: CDR1 SNHLY and CDR2 FYNNEI. V was pared by 9 bases and J by 5 bases, with 14 bases between. The CDR3 runs to 14 residues. The CDR3 here is CASQNRVDNSPLHF. The CDR3, as DNA: TGTGCCAGTCAAAACAGGGTGGATAATTCACCCCTCCACTTT. The variable domain in full, with the rest retrieved from reference TRBV2 and TRBJ1-6, is EPEVTQTPSHQVTQMGQEVILRCVPISNHLYFYWYRQILGQKVEFLVSFYNNEISEKSEIFDDQFSVERPDGSNFTLKIRSTKLEDSAMYFCASQNRVDNSPLHFGNGTRLTVT.

This chain joins TRBV29-1 and TRBJ1-1, with D maybe TRBD1 (5 bases). The CDR3 contains 14 residues. V lost 4 bases and J 0 bases, leaving 12 bases between the germline ends. The germline CDR1 and CDR2 sequences are SQVTM and ANQGSEA. CDR3 DNA sequence: TGCAGCGTTGTCGGGTGGGGCATGAACACTGAAGCTTTCTTT. This gives the protein CSVVGWGMNTEAFF.